The subject of this entry is one TCR beta chain. Its target is not known. PCR primers comprised 60 Vbeta and 13 Jbeta primers. Produced via immunoSEQ multiplex PCR; TCRdb's table is partial and in-frame only. The sample has about 130,000 clones; about 80% are singletons. CDR3 length: 14 amino acids. In germline, CDR1 is SGHTS, CDR2 YDEGEE. Deletions cut 4 bases from V and 7 bases from J, with 15 bases between. The record originates from a study of cytomegalovirus exposure and HLA in healthy donors. Findings of the study overall: Researchers counted approximately 160 TCR beta chains as cytomegalovirus-associated. A later analysis, which compared TCR beta chains of equal frequency, found the HLA-associated ones more clonally expanded. There were reportedly fewer N-insertions in an Asian-associated ancestry cluster than the approximately 670-donor mean, in a later analysis.

The TCR originated in a man in his forties in good health and CMV-seronegative. The chain is built from TRBV5-8 and TRBJ1-5; possible D gene TRBD1, 5 bases. Sequenced sample: PBMCs. The CDR3 loop reads CASSPGLLTQPQHF. The CDR3 nucleotides are TGTGCCAGCAGCCCGGGACTGCTCACCCAGCCCCAGCATTTT.